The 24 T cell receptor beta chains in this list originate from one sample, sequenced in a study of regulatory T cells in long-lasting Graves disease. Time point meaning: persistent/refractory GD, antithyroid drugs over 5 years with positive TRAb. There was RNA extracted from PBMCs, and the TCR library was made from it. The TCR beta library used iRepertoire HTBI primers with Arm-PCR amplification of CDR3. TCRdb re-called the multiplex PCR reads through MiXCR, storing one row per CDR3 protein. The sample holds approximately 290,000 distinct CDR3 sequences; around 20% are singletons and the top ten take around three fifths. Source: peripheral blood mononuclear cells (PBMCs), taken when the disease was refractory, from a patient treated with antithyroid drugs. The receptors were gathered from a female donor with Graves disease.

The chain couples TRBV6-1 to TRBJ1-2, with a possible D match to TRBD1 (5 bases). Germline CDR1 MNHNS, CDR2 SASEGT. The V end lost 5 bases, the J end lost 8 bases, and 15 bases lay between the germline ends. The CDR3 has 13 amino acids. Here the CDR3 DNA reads TGTGCCAGCAGTCGTCTCGGCCCAGGGGGCTACACCTTC. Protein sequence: CASSRLGPGGYTF.

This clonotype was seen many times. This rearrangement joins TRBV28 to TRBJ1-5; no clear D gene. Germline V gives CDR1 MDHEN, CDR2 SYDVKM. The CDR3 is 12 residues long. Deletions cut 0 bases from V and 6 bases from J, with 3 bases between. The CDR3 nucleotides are TGTGCCAGCAGTTTATGGGTTCAGCCCCAGCATTTT. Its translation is CASSLWVQPQHF.

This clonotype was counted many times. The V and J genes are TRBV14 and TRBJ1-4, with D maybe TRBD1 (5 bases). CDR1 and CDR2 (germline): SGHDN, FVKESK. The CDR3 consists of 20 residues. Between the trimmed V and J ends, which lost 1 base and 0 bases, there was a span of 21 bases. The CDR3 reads CASSQAGAPWTRSTNEKLFF. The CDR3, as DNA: TGTGCCAGCAGCCAAGCAGGAGCCCCGTGGACAAGATCAACTAATGAAAAACTGTTTTTT.

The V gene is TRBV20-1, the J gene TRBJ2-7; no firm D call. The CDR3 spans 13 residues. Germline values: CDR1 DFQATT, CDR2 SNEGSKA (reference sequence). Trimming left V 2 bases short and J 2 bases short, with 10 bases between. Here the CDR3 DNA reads TGCAGTGCTAGACAGAAGGTGACCTACGAGCAGTACTTC. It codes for CSARQKVTYEQYF.

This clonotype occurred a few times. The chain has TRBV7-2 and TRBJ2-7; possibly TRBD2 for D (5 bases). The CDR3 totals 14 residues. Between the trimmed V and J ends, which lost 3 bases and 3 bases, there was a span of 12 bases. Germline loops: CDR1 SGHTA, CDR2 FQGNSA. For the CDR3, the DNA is TGTGCCAGCAGCTTCCAGGCGGGCAGCTACGAGCAGTACTTC. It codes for CASSFQAGSYEQYF.

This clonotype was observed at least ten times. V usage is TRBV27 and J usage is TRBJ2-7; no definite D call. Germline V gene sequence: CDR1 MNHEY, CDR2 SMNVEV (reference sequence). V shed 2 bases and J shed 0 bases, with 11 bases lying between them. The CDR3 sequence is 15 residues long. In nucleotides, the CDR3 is TGTGCCAGCAGTTTAACCGGAACCGGCTCCTACGAGCAGTACTTC. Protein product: CASSLTGTGSYEQYF.

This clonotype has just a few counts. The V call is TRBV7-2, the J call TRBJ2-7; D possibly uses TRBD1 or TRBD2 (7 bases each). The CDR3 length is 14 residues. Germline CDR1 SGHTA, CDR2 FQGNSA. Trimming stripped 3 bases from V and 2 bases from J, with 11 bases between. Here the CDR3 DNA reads TGTGCCAGCAGCTTCAGGGGGGGCACCTACGAGCAGTACTTC. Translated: CASSFRGGTYEQYF.

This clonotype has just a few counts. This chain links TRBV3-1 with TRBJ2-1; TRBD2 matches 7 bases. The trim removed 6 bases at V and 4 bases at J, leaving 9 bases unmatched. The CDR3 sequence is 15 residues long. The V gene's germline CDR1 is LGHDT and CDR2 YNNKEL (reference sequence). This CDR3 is CASSPGKRGYNEQFF. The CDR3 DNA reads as TGTGCCAGCAGTCCCGGGAAGCGGGGTTACAATGAGCAGTTCTTC.

CDR3 loop: CASSRDTYTGELFF. As DNA, the CDR3 is TGTGCCAGCAGCCGGGACACTTACACCGGGGAGCTGTTTTTT. The chain uses TRBV7-2 and TRBJ2-2; the D gene is possibly TRBD1 (6 bases). Germline CDR1 reads SGHTA; CDR2 reads FQGNSA. The CDR3 extends over 14 amino acids. V lost 5 bases and J lost 3, with 10 bases in between.

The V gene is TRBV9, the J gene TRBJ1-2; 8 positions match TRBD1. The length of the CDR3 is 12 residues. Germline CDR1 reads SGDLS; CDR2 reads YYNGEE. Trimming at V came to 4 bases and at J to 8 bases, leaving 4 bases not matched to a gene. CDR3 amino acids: CASSMTGEGYTF. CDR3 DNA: TGTGCCAGCAGCATGACAGGGGAAGGCTACACCTTC.

In DNA form, the CDR3 reads TGTGCCAGCAGGCTAAGACAGGGCTCCTATGGCTACACCTTC. Translation gives CASRLRQGSYGYTF. J is TRBJ1-2 and V is TRBV27, with 7 bases matching TRBD1. CDR3 length: 14 amino acids. V lost 6 bases, J lost 4 bases, and 8 bases stayed unmatched. From germline, CDR1 is MNHEY and CDR2 SMNVEV (reference sequence).

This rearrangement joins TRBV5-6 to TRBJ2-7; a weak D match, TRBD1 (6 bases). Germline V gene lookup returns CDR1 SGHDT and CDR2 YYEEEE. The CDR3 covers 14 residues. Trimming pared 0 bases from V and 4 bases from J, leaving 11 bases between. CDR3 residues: CASSLDYRVYEQYF. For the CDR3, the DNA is TGTGCCAGCAGCTTGGATTACAGGGTGTACGAGCAGTACTTC. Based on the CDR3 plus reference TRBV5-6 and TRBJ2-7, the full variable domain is DAGVTQSPTHLIKTRGQQVTLRCSPKSGHDTVSWYQQALGQGPQFIFQYYEEEERQRGNFPDRFSGHQFPNYSSELNVNALLLGDSALYLCASSLDYRVYEQYFGPGTRLTVT.

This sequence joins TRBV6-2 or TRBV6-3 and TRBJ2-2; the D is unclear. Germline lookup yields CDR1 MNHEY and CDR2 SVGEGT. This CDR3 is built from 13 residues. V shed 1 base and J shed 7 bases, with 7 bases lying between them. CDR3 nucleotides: TGTGCCAGCAGTTACTTACAGTTCGGGGAGCTGTTTTTT. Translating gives CASSYLQFGELFF.

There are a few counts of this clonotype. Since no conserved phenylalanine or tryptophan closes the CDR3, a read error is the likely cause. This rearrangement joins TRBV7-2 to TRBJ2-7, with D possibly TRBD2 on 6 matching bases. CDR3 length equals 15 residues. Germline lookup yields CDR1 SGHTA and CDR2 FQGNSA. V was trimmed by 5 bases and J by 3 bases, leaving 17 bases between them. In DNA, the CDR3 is TGTGCCAGCAGCCAAGAGCCCGGGACTCTCTACGAGCAGTACTCC. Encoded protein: CASSQEPGTLYEQYS.

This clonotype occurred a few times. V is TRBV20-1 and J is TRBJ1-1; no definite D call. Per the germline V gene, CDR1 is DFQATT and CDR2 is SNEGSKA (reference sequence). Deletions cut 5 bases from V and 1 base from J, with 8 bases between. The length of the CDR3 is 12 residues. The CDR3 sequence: CSASTTNTEAFF. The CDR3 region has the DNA TGCAGTGCTTCTACAACGAACACTGAAGCTTTCTTT.

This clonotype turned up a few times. CDR3 in DNA: TGTGCCAGCAGTTACAGTTGGGAGGCTTTCTTT. Encoded protein: CASSYSWEAFF. The V call is TRBV6-5, the J call TRBJ1-1; D is ambiguous. CDR1 MNHEY and CDR2 SVGAGI come from the germline V gene. CDR3 length: 11 amino acids. The V and J ends lost 2 bases and 11 bases respectively, with 9 bases between them.

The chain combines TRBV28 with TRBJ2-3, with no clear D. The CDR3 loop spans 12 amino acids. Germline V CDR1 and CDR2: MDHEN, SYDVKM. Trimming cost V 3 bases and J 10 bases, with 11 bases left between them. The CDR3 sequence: CASSLVLEAQYF. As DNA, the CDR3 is TGTGCCAGCAGTTTGGTGCTCGAAGCGCAGTATTTT.

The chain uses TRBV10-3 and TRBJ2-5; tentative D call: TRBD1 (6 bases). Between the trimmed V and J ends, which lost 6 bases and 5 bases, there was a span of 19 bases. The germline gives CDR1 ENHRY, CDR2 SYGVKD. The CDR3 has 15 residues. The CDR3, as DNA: TGTGCCATCAGCCAGGACAGTCTGACCGGGGAGACCCAGTACTTC. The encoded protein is CAISQDSLTGETQYF.

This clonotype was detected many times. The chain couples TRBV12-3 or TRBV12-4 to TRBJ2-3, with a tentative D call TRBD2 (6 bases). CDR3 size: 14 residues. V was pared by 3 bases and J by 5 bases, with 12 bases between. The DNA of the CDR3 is TGTGCCAGCAGTTTGTGGGAGGAACGAGATACGCAGTATTTT. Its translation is CASSLWEERDTQYF.

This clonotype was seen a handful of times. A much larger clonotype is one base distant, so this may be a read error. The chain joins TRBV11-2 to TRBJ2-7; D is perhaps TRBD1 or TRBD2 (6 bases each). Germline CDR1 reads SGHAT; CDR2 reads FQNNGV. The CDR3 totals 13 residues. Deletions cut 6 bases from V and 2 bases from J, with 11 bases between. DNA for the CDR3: TGTGCCAGCAGGAGAGGGGGGACCTACGAGCAGTACTTC. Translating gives CASRRGGTYEQYF. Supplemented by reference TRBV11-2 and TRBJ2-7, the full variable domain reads EAGVAQSPRYKIIEKRQSVAFWCNPISGHATLYWYQQILGQGPKLLIQFQNNGVVDDSQLPKDRFSAERLKGVDSTLKIQPAKLEDSAVYLCASRRGGTYEQYFGPGTRLTVT.

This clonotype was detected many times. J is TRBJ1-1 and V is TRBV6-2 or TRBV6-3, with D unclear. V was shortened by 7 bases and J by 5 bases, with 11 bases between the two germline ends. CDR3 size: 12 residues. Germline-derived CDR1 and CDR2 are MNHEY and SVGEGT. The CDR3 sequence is CASNEGITEAFF. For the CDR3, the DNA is TGTGCCAGCAATGAGGGTATAACTGAAGCTTTCTTT.

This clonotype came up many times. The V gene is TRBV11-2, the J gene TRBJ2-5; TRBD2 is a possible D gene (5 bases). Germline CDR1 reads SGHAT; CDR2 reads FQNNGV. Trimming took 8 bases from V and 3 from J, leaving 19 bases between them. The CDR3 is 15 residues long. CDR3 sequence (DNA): TGTGCCAGCTCTATTGGGCCGGACGGGAAAGAGACCCAGTACTTC. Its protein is CASSIGPDGKETQYF.

This CDR3 reads CASSPGGYEAFF. The CDR3 DNA reads TGTGCCAGCAGTCCGGGGGGATATGAAGCTTTCTTT. The chain is built from TRBV27 and TRBJ1-1; maybe TRBD1 (5 bases). V gave up 5 bases and J gave up 7 bases, with 11 bases separating them. The CDR3 spans 12 residues. Germline assignment: CDR1 MNHEY and CDR2 SMNVEV (reference sequence).

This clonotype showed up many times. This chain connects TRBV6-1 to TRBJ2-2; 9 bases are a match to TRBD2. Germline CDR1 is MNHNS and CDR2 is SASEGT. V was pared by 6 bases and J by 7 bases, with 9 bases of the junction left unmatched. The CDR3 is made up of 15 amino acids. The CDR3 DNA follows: TGTGCCAGCAGGATTAGCGGGAGTGAGGGCGGGGAGCTGTTTTTT. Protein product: CASRISGSEGGELFF.